This TCR beta chain originates from a study of cytomegalovirus exposure and HLA in healthy donors. The PCR ran on 60 Vbeta and 13 Jbeta primers. Sequenced by immunoSEQ multiplex PCR; TCRdb stores in-frame clones only, minus some. The sample includes 90,000 to 120,000 clones, 55% to 85% of them seen just once. A few counts support this clone. Germline loops: CDR1 SGHRS, CDR2 YFSETQ. This CDR3 is 14 amino acids long. Unmatched junction bases numbered 3, after V lost 0 bases and J lost 8 bases. This receptor was obtained from a young man in good health and CMV-seronegative. The rearrangement uses TRBV5-1 and TRBJ1-4; 8 bases line up with TRBD1. Sequenced material: PBMCs. In DNA, the CDR3 is TGCGCCAGCAGCTTGGACCGGACAGGGGAAAAACTGTTTTTT. Its protein is CASSLDRTGEKLFF.